This T cell receptor beta chain was identified in a study of tumor-infiltrating lymphocytes in primary liver carcinoma. On the study more broadly: Lesions, classed as T1-T3 N0M0, spanned roughly 4.2 to 10 cm across.

Co-extraction of RNA and DNA was performed on about 19-32 mg of unsorted bulk tissue. This clonotype was recorded many times. Its specificity is unknown. Findings and caveats of the study: Only about 8-24% of top clones showed up in all five tumor regions. The difference in top-250-clone fraction between tumors and blood was significant, favoring tumors (p = 0.039).

Total RNA (about 500 ng) served as template for TCR beta cDNA synthesis primed by a constant-region primer. Slightly modified ARM-PCR, run as three nested multiplex PCR rounds, produced the TCR beta libraries. For around 11 cycles apiece, the opening two PCR rounds ran with TRBV1-TRBV30 forward primers and a C-beta reverse primer. TCRdb re-derived calls from the multiplex PCR reads in MiXCR, one entry per CDR3 protein. The sample lists tens of thousands of distinct CDR3 sequences; about 77% were seen once. CDR3 length: 12 amino acids. The germline V gene has CDR1 MDHEN and CDR2 SYDVKM. Sequenced: liver tumor tissue from sampling region 5. Indicated subset: tumor region T5, tumor centre. This receptor was identified in a man aged 35-49 years with primary liver carcinoma and hepatitis B virus infection. The J gene is TRBJ2-2, the V gene TRBV28, with a possible D match to TRBD2 (5 bases). This CDR3 reads CTTWGDTGELFF. In nucleotides, the CDR3 is TGTACCACATGGGGAGACACCGGGGAGCTGTTTTTT.